This TCR beta chain originates from a study of cytomegalovirus exposure and HLA in healthy donors. Turning to this clone: What it binds is unknown.

Findings of the study overall: Rarity characterized most TCR sequences, yet some public TCRs appeared in many donors. CMV serostatus was the sole immune exposure information available.

The V end lost 5 bases, the J end lost 0 bases, and 17 bases lay between the germline ends. Germline V gene data show CDR1 as SGHTA and CDR2 as FQGTGA. CDR3 length equals 17 residues. A multiplex PCR was run with 60 Vbeta primers and 13 Jbeta primers. The repertoire was sequenced with immunoSEQ multiplex PCR; TCRdb's copy has only in-frame clones and lacks some. Counted here are about 93,000 clones, 78% occurring once; the ten biggest clones make up roughly 3%. The chain combines TRBV7-3 with TRBJ2-1, with D possibly being TRBD2 (5 bases). The clonotype comes from a middle-aged woman in good health and CMV-seronegative. The sequenced sample was PBMCs. The CDR3 DNA sequence: TGTGCCAGCAGCCGTTGGGGAGACCTATTCTCCTACAATGAGCAGTTCTTC. Translated, it gives CASSRWGDLFSYNEQFF.